The clone carrying this T cell receptor (beta chain) occurred a few times. Its antigen is not known. Synthesis of TCR cDNA relied on 5'RACE template switching, which attached a universal primer site and UMIs. TCRdb analysed the 5' RACE reads with MiXCR anew, one entry per CDR3 protein. The table records 400,000 or so distinct CDR3 sequences, 6.2% of them present only once. Germline CDR1 and CDR2: LGHNA and YNFKEQ. Trimming stripped 4 bases from V and 4 bases from J, with 17 bases between. The CDR3 consists of 15 residues. The sample originates from a study of T cells after yellow fever vaccination. Whole-study results and caveats: Abundant clonotypes from the bulk population could get into FACS-sorted repertoires as contaminants.

This specimen was PBMCs, taken 5 days after the yellow fever booster vaccination. This receptor was taken from a man in his thirties or forties who received the YFV17D yellow fever vaccine. The chain is built from TRBV4-2 and TRBJ2-7, with D perhaps TRBD1 or TRBD2 (7 bases each). Written as DNA, the CDR3 is TGTGCCAGCAGCCCCCAACCTCAGGGGGGGTACGAGCAGTACTTC. Protein sequence: CASSPQPQGGYEQYF.